The 19 T cell receptor beta chains below come from one sample, sequenced in a study of blood T cell repertoires in COVID-19. The protocol was immunoSEQ multiplex PCR, while the TCRdb copy is restricted to in-frame clones and leaves out a portion. In the table there are 75,000 to 90,000 clones, about 80% of which are singletons. The sequenced material came from peripheral blood. These receptors originate from a woman in her thirties or forties with active or convalescent COVID-19.

The rearrangement links TRBV19 to TRBJ1-2; the D gene is possibly TRBD1 (6 bases). Trimming removed 8 bases from V and 3 bases from J, with 10 bases in between. The germline gives CDR1 LNHDA, CDR2 SQIVND (reference sequence). CDR3 size: 12 residues. The CDR3 reads CASRRGDYGYTF. The CDR3 DNA reads TGTGCCAGTCGCAGGGGAGACTATGGCTACACCTTC.

This sequence joins TRBV29-1 and TRBJ1-2, with 7 bases matching TRBD1. CDR3 length: 13 amino acids. Trimming removed 7 bases from V and 4 bases from J; junction bases left unmatched: 9. From germline, CDR1 is SQVTM and CDR2 ANQGSEA. CDR3: CSAAGTVSYGYTF. CDR3 sequence (DNA): TGCAGCGCCGCAGGGACAGTCAGCTATGGCTACACCTTC.

The V and J genes are TRBV7-2 and TRBJ2-7, with 9 bases matching TRBD2. CDR1 is SGHTA and CDR2 is FQGNSA in the germline V gene. Trimming removed 1 base from V and 4 bases from J; junction bases left unmatched: 5. This CDR3 is 15 amino acids long. The CDR3 protein is CASSLVSSGVYEQYF. CDR3 DNA: TGTGCCAGCAGCTTAGTGTCTAGCGGGGTTTACGAGCAGTACTTC.

The chain recombines TRBV7-9 with TRBJ2-1; D not certain. V lost 3 bases, J lost 4 bases, and 4 bases lay in between. This CDR3 spans 12 amino acids. Germline CDR1 SEHNR, CDR2 FQNEAQ (reference sequence). The CDR3 loop reads CASSFGYNEQFF. The CDR3 DNA follows: TGTGCCAGCAGCTTCGGGTACAATGAGCAGTTCTTC.

This chain connects TRBV9 to TRBJ1-2; weak D call: TRBD1 (5 bases). Germline CDR1 reads SGDLS; CDR2 reads YYNGEE. There are 16 residues in the CDR3. Trimming took off 0 bases at V and 5 bases at J, with 17 bases between the two ends. The CDR3 region is CASSVGGGGTIYGYTF. The DNA of the CDR3 is TGTGCCAGCAGCGTAGGCGGTGGGGGGACTATTTATGGCTACACCTTC.

V and J are TRBV30 and TRBJ2-7; possible D gene TRBD2, 7 bases. Germline V gene data show CDR1 as GTSNPN and CDR2 as SVGIG (reference sequence). CDR3 length: 13 amino acids. Trimming removed 7 bases from V and 5 bases from J, with 18 bases in between. In nucleotides, the CDR3 is TGTGCCTCCAGTACGGGGGGCGCGGACGAGCAGTACTTC. Translation gives CASSTGGADEQYF.

This clone was seen more than once but under ten times. The chain couples TRBV6-2 or TRBV6-3 to TRBJ2-7; a possible D gene is TRBD2 (6 bases). The V gene's germline CDR1 is MNHEY and CDR2 SVGEGT. The CDR3 sequence is 15 residues long. Trimming cost V 0 bases and J 7 bases, with 16 bases left between them. CDR3 in DNA: TGTGCCAGCAGTTACTCCCCAGCGGGTTCGGAAGAGCAGTACTTC. Amino acid sequence: CASSYSPAGSEEQYF.

The CDR3 DNA reads TGTGCCACCAGTCTTAGGGGGCGCGGCTATGGCTACACCTTC. It yields the protein CATSLRGRGYGYTF. The chain carries TRBV15 and TRBJ1-2; the match to TRBD1 covers 7 bases. Germline V gene lookup returns CDR1 LNHNV and CDR2 YYDKDF (reference sequence). This CDR3 is 14 amino acids long. J lost 4 bases, V lost 6 bases, and 8 bases had no gene match.

V usage is TRBV25-1 and J usage is TRBJ2-7, with 12 bases that match TRBD2. Per germline, CDR1 MGHDK and CDR2 SYGVNS. The trim removed 4 bases at V and 9 bases at J, leaving 10 bases unmatched. This CDR3 spans 15 amino acids. DNA of the CDR3: TGTGCCAGCAGTGCGAGGACTAGCGGGACGGCGACGCAGTACTTC. Translating it yields CASSARTSGTATQYF.

The count of this clone is one. The chain links TRBV4-1 to TRBJ1-6; a weak D match, TRBD1 (6 bases). CDR1 is MGHRA, CDR2 YSYEKL, per germline. The CDR3 is made up of 15 amino acids. V gave up 5 bases and J gave up 6 bases, with 14 bases separating them. The CDR3 sequence is CASSFQTGINSPLHF. The CDR3 DNA follows: TGCGCCAGCAGCTTCCAGACAGGCATTAATTCACCCCTCCACTTT.

This chain uses TRBV24-1 with TRBJ1-4; D is perhaps TRBD1 (6 bases). This CDR3 has 13 residues. Germline assignment: CDR1 KGHDR and CDR2 SFDVKD. V was pared by 9 bases and J by 4 bases, with 11 bases between. Written as DNA, the CDR3 is TGTGCCACCCAGGGGAAGATTAATGAAAAACTGTTTTTT. Amino acid sequence: CATQGKINEKLFF.

The CDR3 nucleotides are TGTGCCAGCAGCTTTCAGACAGCAGGGAATGAAAAACTGTTTTTT. Amino acids: CASSFQTAGNEKLFF. This chain uses TRBV7-2 with TRBJ1-4, with a weak D call TRBD1 (5 bases). The CDR3 contains 15 residues. Trimming cost V 3 bases and J 5 bases, with 13 bases left between them. Looked up from germline, CDR1 is SGHTA and CDR2 is FQGNSA. The complete variable domain, with remaining parts taken from reference TRBV7-2 and TRBJ1-4, reads GAGVSQSPSNKVTEKGKDVELRCDPISGHTALYWYRQSLGQGLEFLIYFQGNSAPDKSGLPSDRFSAERTGGSVSTLTIQRTQQEDSAVYLCASSFQTAGNEKLFFGSGTQLSVL.

V and J are TRBV5-1 and TRBJ2-2, with a possible D match to TRBD2 (6 bases). Trimming left V 0 bases short and J 0 bases short, with 9 bases between. This CDR3 region has 16 residues. Looked up from germline, CDR1 is SGHRS and CDR2 is YFSETQ. CDR3 loop: CASSLVPGANTGELFF. The CDR3, as DNA: TGCGCCAGCAGCTTGGTTCCGGGGGCGAACACCGGGGAGCTGTTTTTT.

This rearrangement joins TRBV5-6 to TRBJ2-3; 10 nucleotides match TRBD2. The CDR3 has 16 amino acids. Germline CDR1 and CDR2: SGHDT and YYEEEE. Trimming removed 3 bases from V and 4 bases from J; junction bases left unmatched: 8. The CDR3 sequence: CASSYLAGDLADTQYF. In nucleotides, the CDR3 is TGTGCCAGCAGCTATCTAGCGGGGGATTTGGCAGATACGCAGTATTTT.

The rearrangement uses TRBV7-9 and TRBJ1-1; D is possibly TRBD1 (6 bases). The V end was cut by 3 bases, the J end by 8 bases, with 10 bases between. This CDR3 region has 12 residues. From germline, CDR1 is SEHNR and CDR2 FQNEAQ (reference sequence). The CDR3 reads CASSLTQGEAFF. Written as DNA, the CDR3 is TGTGCCAGCAGCTTGACCCAGGGGGAAGCTTTCTTT.

This chain connects TRBV5-1 to TRBJ1-1, with D maybe TRBD1 (6 bases). The V gene's germline CDR1 is SGHRS and CDR2 YFSETQ. This CDR3 is built from 12 residues. V lost 2 bases and J 8 bases, leaving 10 bases between the germline ends. Written as DNA, the CDR3 is TGCGCCAGCAGCTTAACAGGGTCCGAAGCTTTCTTT. Amino acids: CASSLTGSEAFF.

This sequence joins TRBV6-6 and TRBJ1-5; D is undetermined. The germline CDR1 and CDR2 sequences are MNHNY and SVGAGI (reference sequence). The CDR3 loop spans 14 amino acids. V lost 2 bases and J lost 1, with 6 bases in between. CDR3 bases: TGTGCCAGCAGTTACCCTGAGAGCAATCAGCCCCAGCATTTT. It is translated as CASSYPESNQPQHF.

V and J are TRBV28 and TRBJ1-4; maybe TRBD1 (5 bases). The CDR3 length is 15 residues. Germline V gene sequence: CDR1 MDHEN, CDR2 SYDVKM. Trimming cost V 3 bases and J 4 bases, with 12 bases left between them. CDR3 DNA: TGTGCCAGCAGTTTGTTAGGGGCTGATAATGAAAAACTGTTTTTT. Translation: CASSLLGADNEKLFF.

The CDR3 region is CSVALLAGRGDTQYF. The CDR3 bases are TGCAGCGTTGCCCTCCTAGCGGGGAGGGGGGATACGCAGTATTTT. The chain recombines TRBV29-1 with TRBJ2-3; 9 bases map to TRBD2. The CDR3 runs to 15 residues. Germline CDR1 is SQVTM and CDR2 is ANQGSEA. V dropped 4 bases and J dropped 6; count of bases not matched to a gene: 11.